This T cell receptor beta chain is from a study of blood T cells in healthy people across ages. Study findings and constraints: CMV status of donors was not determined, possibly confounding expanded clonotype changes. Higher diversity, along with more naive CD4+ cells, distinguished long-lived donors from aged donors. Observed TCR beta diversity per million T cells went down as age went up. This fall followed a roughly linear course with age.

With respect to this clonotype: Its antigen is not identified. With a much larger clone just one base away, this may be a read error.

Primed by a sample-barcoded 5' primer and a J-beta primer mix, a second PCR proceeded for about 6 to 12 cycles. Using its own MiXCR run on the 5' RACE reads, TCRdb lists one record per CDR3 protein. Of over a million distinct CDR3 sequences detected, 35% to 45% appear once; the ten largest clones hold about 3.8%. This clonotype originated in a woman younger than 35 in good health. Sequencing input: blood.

The CDR3: CSVKEGTGGTDTQYF. The CDR3 DNA reads TGCAGCGTTAAAGAGGGGACAGGGGGCACAGATACGCAGTATTTT. This chain joins TRBV29-1 and TRBJ2-3; the match to TRBD1 covers 10 bases. Germline CDR1 reads SQVTM; CDR2 reads ANQGSEA. This CDR3 has 15 residues.